The 2 T cell receptor beta chains reported below all come from one sample, sequenced in a study of cytomegalovirus exposure and HLA in healthy donors (dated by TCRdb to about 2017). The library was built by means of the immunoSEQ multiplex PCR assay. For the multiplex PCR, a mixture combining 60 forward primers for TCR Vbeta segments and 13 reverse primers for TCR Jbeta segments was used. Sourced from immuneACCESS, this table was stored by TCRdb with only in-frame sequences that have V and J called. A share of the clones is absent; for the studies checked, an unresolved V gene accounts for under half, and the remainder has no known explanation. The sample data list approximately 100,000 clones, and 60% to 85% of these were observed just once. About 5.2% of the sample comes from the top ten. The sample consisted of PBMCs. All receptors come from a female donor in good health and CMV-seropositive.

This clone has a single count. The genes are TRBV7-3 and TRBJ1-2; 8 bases align to TRBD1. CDR3 length: 12 amino acids. Germline values: CDR1 SGHTA, CDR2 FQGTGA. The V and J ends lost 4 bases and 12 bases, in that order; junction bases with no gene match: 7. The DNA for the CDR3 is TGTGCCAGCAGCTCCCCAGGACAGGGCCACACCTTC. Amino acids: CASSSPGQGHTF.

The rearrangement joins TRBV23-1 to TRBJ2-7; TRBD2 might be the D (5 bases). TRBV23-1 is recorded as an ORF, its role being uncertain. This CDR3 region has 12 residues. V was trimmed by 11 bases and J by 4 bases, leaving 15 bases between them. CDR3 sequence reads: CASRSGGYEQYF. CDR3 DNA: TGCGCCTCCCGCAGTGGAGGTTACGAGCAGTACTTC.